Described below is a single T cell receptor beta chain sequence and its context. Antigen unknown. The time point here: week 47, end of study. Vaccination used 300 ug of mutant IDH1 20-mer peptide per dose, with topical imiquimod. New astrocytomas of WHO grade 3 or 4 that were IDH1-mutant and ATRX-lost were found in the donors. The sample comes from a study of a mutant IDH1 vaccine in newly diagnosed glioma. Overall study: First vaccine doses came 4-6 weeks after radiotherapy alone, or with temozolomide cycles.

The CDR3 consists of 15 residues. The V gene's germline CDR1 is LNHDA and CDR2 SQIVND (reference sequence). Trimming cost V 7 bases and J 3 bases, with 19 bases left between them. TCRdb's copy holds only in-frame clones and misses some; the assay was immunoSEQ multiplex PCR. The data contain 35,000 to 40,000 clones, 75% of them singletons. The TCR sequence derives from a man aged 35 to 55 with glioma. The specimen comprised PBMCs, sampled from a glioma patient whose treatment included an IDH1 peptide vaccine. This chain uses TRBV19 with TRBJ2-7; D is possibly TRBD1 (6 bases). The CDR3 loop reads CASKLAVGGIYEQYF. The CDR3 bases are TGTGCCAGTAAATTGGCGGTAGGGGGAATCTACGAGCAGTACTTC.